This T cell receptor beta chain emerged from a study of shared clonotypes between healthy human individuals. General observations from the study: The authors sampled blood alone, and tissue repertoires likely differ.

Germline CDR1 and CDR2: SGHDT and YYEEEE. The CDR3 spans 14 residues. The J segment lost 7 bases and the V segment lost 6 bases, leaving 13 bases of the junction unmatched. TCRdb's copy holds only in-frame clones and misses some; the assay was immunoSEQ multiplex PCR. Here the sample spans around 2,000,000 clones, over 85% being singletons. With regard to this clone: The antigen remains undetermined.

Naive CD8 populations comprised CD45RO-negative cells positively selected for CCR7, excluding terminally differentiated effector memory CD45RA+ cells. The sequenced sample consisted of naive CD8+ T cells sorted from blood. This clonotype was sampled from a man younger than 35 in good health. The V call is TRBV5-6, the J call TRBJ2-7, with 7 bases lining up with TRBD2. The CDR3 bases are TGTGCCAGCACAGACCGGGACTACCCCTTTGAGCAGTACTTC. Translating gives CASTDRDYPFEQYF.